This TCR beta chain was profiled in a study of cytomegalovirus exposure and HLA in healthy donors. V gave up 2 bases and J gave up 8 bases, with 15 bases separating them. CDR3 length: 14 amino acids. CDR1 MRHNA and CDR2 SNTAGT come from the germline V gene. This clone appeared a single time. Both 60 Vbeta primers and 13 Jbeta primers went into the PCR. Sequencing was performed with immunoSEQ multiplex PCR; in TCRdb, only in-frame clones are kept and a portion is missing. The sample yields about 110,000 clones, 82% seen once. Material for sequencing was PBMCs. The TCR originated in a woman aged 18 to 35 in good health and CMV-seronegative. This chain connects TRBV6-4 to TRBJ1-2, with D perhaps matching TRBD1 (6 bases). CDR3 amino acids: CASSDGRDISGYTF. Written as DNA, the CDR3 is TGTGCCAGCAGTGACGGAAGGGACATCAGCGGCTACACCTTC.